This T cell receptor beta chain was identified in a study of early T cells in non-severe SARS-CoV-2 infection. The CDR3 contains 16 residues. CDR1 SGHVS and CDR2 FQNEAQ come from the germline V gene. The ends were cut back, 6 bases at V and 0 bases at J, with 18 bases in the middle. This clonotype came up many times. Individually, cDNA molecules had unique molecular identifiers attached to them. TCRdb redid the calling of the 5' RACE reads with MiXCR, one entry per CDR3 protein. Among 35,000 to 40,000 distinct CDR3 sequences listed, roughly 5.9% were seen once. This chain joins TRBV7-8 and TRBJ2-7, with D maybe TRBD1 (6 bases). The material sequenced was whole blood. This TCR was recovered from an adult who was a healthcare worker with PCR-confirmed SARS-CoV-2 infection or an uninfected control (not recorded which). Written as DNA, the CDR3 is TGTGCCAGCAGTCCCTTAGGGGGTTTCAACTCCTACGAGCAGTACTTC. Protein product: CASSPLGGFNSYEQYF.